This TCR beta chain was obtained from a study of blood T cell repertoires in COVID-19. As for the study in general: The analysed material was cDNA or gDNA that came from T cells, B-cell-depleted T cells, or PBMCs.

The cohort comprised adults aged roughly 18 to 95 years residing in approximately 25 US areas. Donors were grouped by their self-reported clinical history. The CDR3 consists of 14 residues. Trimming took 1 base from V and 4 from J, leaving 9 bases between them. CDR1 SGHKS and CDR2 YYEKEE come from the germline V gene (reference sequence). Original analysis: Amplification of reference gene primers was used by the study to estimate nucleated cell counts. Measured with immunoSEQ multiplex PCR; TCRdb has only the in-frame clones, and not every one. That table supplies the V and J calls and clone size; D and trimming were determined from the DNA. The sample contains fewer than 250,000 clones, roughly 86% of which appear only once.

Sequenced material: PBMCs or T cells enriched from blood (not recorded which). The clonotype comes from a woman in her 30s with acute COVID-19. The rearrangement joins TRBV5-5 to TRBJ1-5; the D gene is possibly TRBD1 (5 bases). The DNA for the CDR3 is TGTGCCAGCAGCTTGTGGGCAGGGAATCAGCCCCAGCATTTT. It translates to CASSLWAGNQPQHF.